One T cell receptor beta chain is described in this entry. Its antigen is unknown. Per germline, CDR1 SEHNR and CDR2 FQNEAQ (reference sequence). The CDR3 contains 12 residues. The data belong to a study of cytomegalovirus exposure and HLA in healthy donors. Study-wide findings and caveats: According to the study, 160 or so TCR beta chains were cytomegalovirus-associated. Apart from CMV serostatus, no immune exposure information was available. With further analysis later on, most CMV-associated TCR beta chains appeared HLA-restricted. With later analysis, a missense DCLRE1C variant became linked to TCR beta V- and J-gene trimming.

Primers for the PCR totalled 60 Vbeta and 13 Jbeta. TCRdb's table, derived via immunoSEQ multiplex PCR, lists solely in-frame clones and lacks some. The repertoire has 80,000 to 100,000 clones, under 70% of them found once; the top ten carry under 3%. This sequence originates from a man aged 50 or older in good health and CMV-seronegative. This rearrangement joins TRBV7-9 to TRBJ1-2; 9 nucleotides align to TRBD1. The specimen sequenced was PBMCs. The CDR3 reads CSIDRGNYGYTF. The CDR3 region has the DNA TGTTCCATAGACAGGGGGAACTATGGCTACACCTTC.